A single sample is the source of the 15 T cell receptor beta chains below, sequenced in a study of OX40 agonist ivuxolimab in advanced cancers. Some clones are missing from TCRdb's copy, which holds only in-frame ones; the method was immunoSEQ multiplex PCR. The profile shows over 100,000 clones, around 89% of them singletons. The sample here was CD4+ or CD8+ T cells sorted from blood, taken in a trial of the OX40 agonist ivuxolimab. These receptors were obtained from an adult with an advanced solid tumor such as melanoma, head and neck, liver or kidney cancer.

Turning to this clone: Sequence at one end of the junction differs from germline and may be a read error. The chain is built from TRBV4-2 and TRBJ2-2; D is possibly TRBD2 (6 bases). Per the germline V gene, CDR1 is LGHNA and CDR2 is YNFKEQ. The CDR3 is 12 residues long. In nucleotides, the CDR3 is TGTGCCAGCAGCCAAGATTTGGGGGGGCTGTTTTTT. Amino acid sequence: CASSQDLGGLFF.

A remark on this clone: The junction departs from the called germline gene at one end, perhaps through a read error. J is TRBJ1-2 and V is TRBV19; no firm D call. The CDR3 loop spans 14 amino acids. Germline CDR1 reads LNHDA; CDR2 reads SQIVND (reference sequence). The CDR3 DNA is TGTGCCTCGAGGTTGACGGAAGCGACACCCCGTTTCGCCTTC. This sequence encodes CASRLTEATPRFAF.

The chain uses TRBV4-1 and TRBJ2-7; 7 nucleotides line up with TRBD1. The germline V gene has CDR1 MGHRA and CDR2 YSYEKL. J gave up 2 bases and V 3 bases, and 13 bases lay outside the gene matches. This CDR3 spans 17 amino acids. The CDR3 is CASSHHDRAPSAYEQYF. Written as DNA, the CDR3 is TGCGCCAGCAGCCACCACGACAGGGCCCCCTCTGCCTACGAGCAGTACTTC.

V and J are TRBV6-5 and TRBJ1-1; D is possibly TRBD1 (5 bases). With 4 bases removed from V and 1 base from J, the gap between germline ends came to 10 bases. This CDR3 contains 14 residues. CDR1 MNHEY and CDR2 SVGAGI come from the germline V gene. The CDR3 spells CASSWGRKNTEAFF. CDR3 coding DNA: TGTGCCAGCAGTTGGGGACGGAAGAACACTGAAGCTTTCTTT.

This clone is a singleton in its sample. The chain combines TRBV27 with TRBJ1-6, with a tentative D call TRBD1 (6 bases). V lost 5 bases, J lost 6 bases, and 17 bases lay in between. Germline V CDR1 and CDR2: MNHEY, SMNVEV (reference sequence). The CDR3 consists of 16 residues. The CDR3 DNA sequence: TGTGCCAGCAGTCACCTCCAGGGGTTGGCTAATTCACCCCTCCACTTT. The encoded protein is CASSHLQGLANSPLHF.

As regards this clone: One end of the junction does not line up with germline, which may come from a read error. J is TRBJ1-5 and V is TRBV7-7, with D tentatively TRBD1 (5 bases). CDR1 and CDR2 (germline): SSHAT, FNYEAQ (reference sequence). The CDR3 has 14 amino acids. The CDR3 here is CASRMTANDQPQHF. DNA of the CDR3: TGTGCTAGCAGAATGACAGCAAACGATCAGCCCCAGCATTTT. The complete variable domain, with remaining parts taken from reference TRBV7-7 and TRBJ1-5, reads GAGVSQSPRYKVTKRGQDVTLRCDPISSHATLYWYQQALGQGPEFLTYFNYEAQPDKSGLPSDRFSAERPEGSISTLTIQRTEQRDSAMYRCASRMTANDQPQHFGDGTRLSIL.

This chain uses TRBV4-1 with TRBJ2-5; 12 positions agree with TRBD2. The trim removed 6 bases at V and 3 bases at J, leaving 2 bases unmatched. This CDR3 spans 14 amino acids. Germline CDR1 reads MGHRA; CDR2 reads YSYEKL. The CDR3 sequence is CASRASGGEETQYF. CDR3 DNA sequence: TGCGCCAGCAGAGCTAGCGGGGGGGAAGAGACCCAGTACTTC.

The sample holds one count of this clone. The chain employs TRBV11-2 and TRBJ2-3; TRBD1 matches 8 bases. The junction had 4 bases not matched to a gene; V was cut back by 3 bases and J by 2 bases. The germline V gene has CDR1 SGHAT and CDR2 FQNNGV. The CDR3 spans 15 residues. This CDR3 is CASSFSGQATDTQYF. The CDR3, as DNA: TGTGCCAGCAGCTTCTCGGGACAGGCCACAGATACGCAGTATTTT. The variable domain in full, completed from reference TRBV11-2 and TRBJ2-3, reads EAGVAQSPRYKIIEKRQSVAFWCNPISGHATLYWYQQILGQGPKLLIQFQNNGVVDDSQLPKDRFSAERLKGVDSTLKIQPAKLEDSAVYLCASSFSGQATDTQYFGPGTRLTVL.

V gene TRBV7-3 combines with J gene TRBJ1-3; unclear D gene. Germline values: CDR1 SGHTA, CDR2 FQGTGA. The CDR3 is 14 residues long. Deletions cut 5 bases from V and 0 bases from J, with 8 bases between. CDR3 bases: TGTGCCAGCAGCCCCTACCCCTCTGGAAACACCATATATTTT. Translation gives CASSPYPSGNTIYF.

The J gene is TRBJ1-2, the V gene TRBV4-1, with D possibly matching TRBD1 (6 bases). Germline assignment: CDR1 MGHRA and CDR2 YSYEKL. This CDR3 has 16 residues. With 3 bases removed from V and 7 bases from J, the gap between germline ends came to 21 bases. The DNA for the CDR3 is TGCGCCAGCAGCCACCTGATACAGGGCCCACTATCTGGCTACACCTTC. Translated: CASSHLIQGPLSGYTF.

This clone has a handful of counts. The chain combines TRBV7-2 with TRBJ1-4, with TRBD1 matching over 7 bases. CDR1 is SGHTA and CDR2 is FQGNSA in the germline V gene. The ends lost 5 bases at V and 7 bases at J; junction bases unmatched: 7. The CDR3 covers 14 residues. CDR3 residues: CASSRPGTVEKLFF. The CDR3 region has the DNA TGTGCCAGCAGCCGTCCCGGGACAGTTGAAAAACTGTTTTTT. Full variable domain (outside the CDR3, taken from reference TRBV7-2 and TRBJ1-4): GAGVSQSPSNKVTEKGKDVELRCDPISGHTALYWYRQSLGQGLEFLIYFQGNSAPDKSGLPSDRFSAERTGGSVSTLTIQRTQQEDSAVYLCASSRPGTVEKLFFGSGTQLSVL.

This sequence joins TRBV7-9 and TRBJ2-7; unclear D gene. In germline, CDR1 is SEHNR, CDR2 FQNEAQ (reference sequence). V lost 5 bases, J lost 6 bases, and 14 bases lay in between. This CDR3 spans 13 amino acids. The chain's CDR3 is CASSLGLKGEQYF. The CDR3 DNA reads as TGTGCCAGCAGCCTCGGGCTGAAAGGCGAGCAGTACTTC.

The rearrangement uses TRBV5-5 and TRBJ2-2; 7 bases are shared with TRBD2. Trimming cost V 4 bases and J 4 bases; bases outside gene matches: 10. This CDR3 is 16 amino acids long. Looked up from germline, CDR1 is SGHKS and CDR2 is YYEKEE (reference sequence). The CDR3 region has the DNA TGTGCCAGCAGCCTGGAGGGGAGGGCGGGCACCGGGGAGCTGTTTTTT. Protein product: CASSLEGRAGTGELFF.

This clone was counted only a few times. CDR3 nucleotides: TGTGCCAGCAGTGATCGTACAGGGTTAAGCAATCAGCCCCAGCATTTT. This sequence encodes CASSDRTGLSNQPQHF. This chain uses TRBV2 with TRBJ1-5; D perhaps matches TRBD1 (6 bases). Germline V gives CDR1 SNHLY, CDR2 FYNNEI. CDR3 length: 16 amino acids. The V end lost 3 bases, the J end lost 1 base, and 13 bases lay between the germline ends. The full variable domain, rest sourced from reference TRBV2 and TRBJ1-5, is EPEVTQTPSHQVTQMGQEVILRCVPISNHLYFYWYRQILGQKVEFLVSFYNNEISEKSEIFDDQFSVERPDGSNFTLKIRSTKLEDSAMYFCASSDRTGLSNQPQHFGDGTRLSIL.

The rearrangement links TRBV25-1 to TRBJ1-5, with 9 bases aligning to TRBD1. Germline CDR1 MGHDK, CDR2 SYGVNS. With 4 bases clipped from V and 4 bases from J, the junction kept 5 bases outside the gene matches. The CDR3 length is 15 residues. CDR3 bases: TGTGCCAGCAGTGCAGCCGGGACAGGGAATCAGCCCCAGCATTTT. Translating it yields CASSAAGTGNQPQHF.